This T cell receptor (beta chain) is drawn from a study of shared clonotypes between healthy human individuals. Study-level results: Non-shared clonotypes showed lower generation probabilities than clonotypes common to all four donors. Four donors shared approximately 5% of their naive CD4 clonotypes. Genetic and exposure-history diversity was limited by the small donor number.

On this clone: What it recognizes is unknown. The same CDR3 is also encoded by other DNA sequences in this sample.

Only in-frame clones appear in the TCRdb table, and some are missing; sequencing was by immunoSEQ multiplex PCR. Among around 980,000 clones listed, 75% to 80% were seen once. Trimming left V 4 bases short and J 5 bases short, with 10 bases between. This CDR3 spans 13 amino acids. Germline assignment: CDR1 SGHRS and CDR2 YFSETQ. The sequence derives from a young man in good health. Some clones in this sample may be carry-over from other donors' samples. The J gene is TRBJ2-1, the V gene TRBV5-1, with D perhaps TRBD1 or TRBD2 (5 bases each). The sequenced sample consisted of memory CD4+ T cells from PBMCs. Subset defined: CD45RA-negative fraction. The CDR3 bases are TGCGCCAGCAGCCCGGGACCGAACAATGAGCAGTTCTTC. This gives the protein CASSPGPNNEQFF.